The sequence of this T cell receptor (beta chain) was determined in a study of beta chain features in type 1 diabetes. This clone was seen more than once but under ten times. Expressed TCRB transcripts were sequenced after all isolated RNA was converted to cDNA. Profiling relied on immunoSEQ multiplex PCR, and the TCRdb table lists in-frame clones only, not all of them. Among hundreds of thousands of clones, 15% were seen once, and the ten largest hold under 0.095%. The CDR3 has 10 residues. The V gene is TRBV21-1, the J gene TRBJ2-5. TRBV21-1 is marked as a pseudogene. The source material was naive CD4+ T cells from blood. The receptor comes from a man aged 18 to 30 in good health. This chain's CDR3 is CASSKEAQYF. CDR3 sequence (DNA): TGTGCCAGCAGCAAAGAGGCCCAGTACTTC.